The text below deals with one TCR beta chain. The data were taken from a study of T cell responses to AZD1222 COVID-19 vaccine. TCRdb's copy holds only in-frame clones and misses some; the assay was immunoSEQ multiplex PCR. The table shows roughly 97,000 clones, with approximately 86% occurring only once. Germline CDR1 is SGHTA and CDR2 is FQGTGA. V dropped 5 bases and J dropped 3; count of bases not matched to a gene: 6. The CDR3 consists of 15 residues. The source is an adult who received the MenACWY meningococcal vaccine as a control. The J gene is TRBJ2-2, the V gene TRBV7-3, with 7 positions matching TRBD2. The sequencing here drew on peripheral blood, taken 28 days after the second dose of the MenACWY control vaccine. CDR3 bases: TGTGCCAGCAGCCTGCGGGGAGGGTACACCGGGGAGCTGTTTTTT. As protein: CASSLRGGYTGELFF.